One and the same sample provided the 21 T cell receptor beta chains below, sequenced in a study of blood T cell repertoires in COVID-19. Sequenced by immunoSEQ multiplex PCR; TCRdb stores in-frame clones only, minus some. Of around 130,000 clones in the sample, approximately 84% were seen once. The sample taken for sequencing was peripheral blood. The receptor source for this set is a man aged 55 to 70 with acute or convalescent COVID-19.

The chain is built from TRBV27 and TRBJ2-3; a possible D gene is TRBD2 (5 bases). Germline V gives CDR1 MNHEY, CDR2 SMNVEV (reference sequence). CDR3 size: 13 residues. V was cut by 3 bases and J by 5 bases, with 9 bases left in between. In DNA form, the CDR3 reads TGTGCCAGCAGTTTTGGACTGGGAGATACGCAGTATTTT. Its translation: CASSFGLGDTQYF.

The rearrangement uses TRBV6-5 and TRBJ1-1; no firm D call. V was clipped by 7 bases and J by 1 base, with 13 bases between them. The CDR3 has 14 amino acids. Germline lookup yields CDR1 MNHEY and CDR2 SVGAGI. CDR3 in amino acids: CASISRQPNTEAFF. The CDR3 nucleotides read TGTGCCAGCATCTCGAGGCAACCGAACACTGAAGCTTTCTTT.

The chain recombines TRBV7-3 with TRBJ2-1; 11 bases are a match to TRBD2. The CDR3 has 16 residues. Losses at the gene ends were 4 bases for V and 4 bases for J; bases not matched to a gene: 6. Germline lookup yields CDR1 SGHTA and CDR2 FQGTGA. This CDR3 is CASSSSGLAAYNEQFF. Here the CDR3 DNA reads TGTGCCAGCAGCTCCTCGGGACTAGCGGCGTACAATGAGCAGTTCTTC.

This clone was seen a single time. The J gene is TRBJ2-1, the V gene TRBV5-6, with TRBD2 matching 13 bases. There are 15 residues in the CDR3. V shed 5 bases, J shed 9 bases, and the junction held 8 bases outside the gene matches. The germline V gene has CDR1 SGHDT and CDR2 YYEEEE. The chain's CDR3 is CASRTSRLAGGEQFF. The CDR3 DNA reads as TGTGCCAGCAGGACAAGCCGACTAGCGGGAGGTGAGCAGTTCTTC. The full variable domain, its missing parts supplied by reference TRBV5-6 and TRBJ2-1, is DAGVTQSPTHLIKTRGQQVTLRCSPKSGHDTVSWYQQALGQGPQFIFQYYEEEERQRGNFPDRFSGHQFPNYSSELNVNALLLGDSALYLCASRTSRLAGGEQFFGPGTRLTVL.

This chain links TRBV7-2 with TRBJ1-3, with D maybe TRBD1 (5 bases). This CDR3 is built from 16 residues. CDR1 and CDR2 from the germline V gene are SGHTA and FQGNSA. V shed 0 bases and J shed 3 bases, with 12 bases lying between them. The CDR3 loop reads CASSLAGGANGNTIYF. CDR3 in DNA: TGTGCCAGCAGCTTAGCGGGTGGGGCCAATGGAAACACCATATATTTT.

This chain connects TRBV2 to TRBJ1-5; no clear D. This CDR3 contains 14 residues. Germline loops: CDR1 SNHLY, CDR2 FYNNEI. Trimming removed 1 base from V and 7 bases from J, with 11 bases in between. The CDR3 sequence is CASSEVAMRQPQHF. In nucleotides, the CDR3 is TGTGCCAGCAGTGAAGTGGCCATGCGGCAGCCCCAGCATTTT.

This chain joins TRBV29-1 and TRBJ2-7; 7 nucleotides line up with TRBD1. CDR1 is SQVTM and CDR2 is ANQGSEA in the germline V gene. V gave up 1 base and J gave up 3 bases; unmatched junction bases: 12. The CDR3 spans 16 residues. The CDR3 spells CSVEVRLGTANYEQYF. CDR3 nucleotides: TGCAGCGTTGAAGTCAGATTAGGGACAGCGAACTACGAGCAGTACTTC.

This chain joins TRBV5-1 and TRBJ2-1, with 15 nucleotides matching TRBD2. The CDR3 runs 17 residues. V was pared by 7 bases and J by 10 bases, with 15 bases of the junction left unmatched. From germline, CDR1 is SGHRS and CDR2 YFSETQ. CDR3 in amino acids: CASLHPGTSGGPGEQFF. The CDR3 coding sequence is TGCGCCAGCCTACACCCCGGGACTAGCGGGGGGCCGGGGGAGCAGTTCTTC.

This chain connects TRBV29-1 to TRBJ2-2; 7 bases are shared with TRBD1. There are 14 residues in the CDR3. Germline trimming cut 7 bases from V and 3 bases from J; bases unmatched to any gene: 8. Germline V gene data show CDR1 as SQVTM and CDR2 as ANQGSEA. The CDR3 protein is CSAFDRVDTGELFF. In DNA form, the CDR3 reads TGCAGCGCCTTCGACAGGGTTGACACCGGGGAGCTGTTTTTT.

This sequence joins TRBV30 and TRBJ2-3; D may be TRBD2 (6 bases). In germline, CDR1 is GTSNPN, CDR2 SVGIG (reference sequence). Between the trimmed V and J ends, which lost 3 bases and 6 bases, there was a span of 7 bases. This CDR3 contains 11 residues. In DNA form, the CDR3 reads TGTGCCTGGAGCGCGGGGGATACGCAGTATTTT. Translation: CAWSAGDTQYF.

This chain links TRBV5-1 with TRBJ2-3; 7 bases match TRBD1. Trimming took 1 base from V and 6 from J; bases not matched to a gene: 5. CDR3 length equals 14 residues. Germline V gene lookup returns CDR1 SGHRS and CDR2 YFSETQ. In DNA form, the CDR3 reads TGCGCCAGCAGCTTGTCGACAGGGCCCGATACGCAGTATTTT. As protein: CASSLSTGPDTQYF. Looking up the rest from reference TRBV5-1 and TRBJ2-3 gives the full variable domain: KAGVTQTPRYLIKTRGQQVTLSCSPISGHRSVSWYQQTPGQGLQFLFEYFSETQRNKGNFPGRFSGRQFSNSRSEMNVSTLELGDSALYLCASSLSTGPDTQYFGPGTRLTVL.

The genes are TRBV6-5 and TRBJ2-7; D might be TRBD1 (5 bases). This CDR3 is built from 15 residues. Trimming shortened V by 5 bases and J by 1 base, and 15 bases separated the two germline ends. Germline assignment: CDR1 MNHEY and CDR2 SVGAGI. The CDR3 DNA reads TGTGCCAGCAGTCCCGGCAGGGCCCAATCCTACGAGCAGTACTTC. Translation: CASSPGRAQSYEQYF.

The chain has TRBV5-1 and TRBJ2-1, with 10 bases aligning to TRBD1. The V segment lost 0 bases and the J segment 4 bases; nucleotides outside the gene matches: 1. There are 15 residues in the CDR3. The germline V gene has CDR1 SGHRS and CDR2 YFSETQ. The CDR3 spells CASSLEGQGYNEQFF. The CDR3 DNA reads as TGCGCCAGCAGCTTGGAGGGACAGGGGTACAATGAGCAGTTCTTC.

This sequence joins TRBV9 and TRBJ1-2; D uncertain. CDR3 length equals 17 residues. V lost 6 bases and J 5 bases, leaving 26 bases between the germline ends. Germline V gene sequence: CDR1 SGDLS, CDR2 YYNGEE. The CDR3 is CASTPLATSWTSYGYTF. In DNA form, the CDR3 reads TGTGCCAGCACCCCCCTTGCGACTAGTTGGACCTCTTATGGCTACACCTTC.

This clone was observed a few times. Other DNA variants within this sample encode the same CDR3. The chain employs TRBV5-1 and TRBJ1-2; D unresolved. The CDR3 totals 13 residues. CDR1 SGHRS and CDR2 YFSETQ come from the germline V gene. V gave up 4 bases and J gave up 0 bases, with 7 bases separating them. CDR3 nucleotides: TGCGCCAGCAGCCTCGACACTAACTATGGCTACACCTTC. This sequence encodes CASSLDTNYGYTF.

This clone has more than one count but fewer than ten. This chain links TRBV25-1 with TRBJ2-5; 13 nucleotides match TRBD2. Germline V lookup: CDR1 MGHDK, CDR2 SYGVNS. The CDR3 loop spans 17 amino acids. V dropped 4 bases and J dropped 4; count of bases not matched to a gene: 9. The CDR3 coding sequence is TGTGCCAGCAGTGCGGGTCGGACTAGCGGGGGAGGAGAGACCCAGTACTTC. Its protein product is CASSAGRTSGGGETQYF.

The chain employs TRBV3-1 (or the pseudogene TRBV3-2) and TRBJ1-1, with 10 positions matching TRBD1. This CDR3 spans 15 amino acids. CDR1 is LGHDT and CDR2 is YNNKEL in the germline V gene (reference sequence). V dropped 4 bases and J dropped 3; count of bases not matched to a gene: 5. CDR3: CASSPRGQGYTEAFF. The CDR3 DNA sequence: TGTGCCAGCAGCCCCCGGGGACAGGGGTACACTGAAGCTTTCTTT.

CDR3 bases: TGTGCCAGCAGCCAGAGGTCGGGTGCAACTAATGAAAAACTGTTTTTT. This translates into CASSQRSGATNEKLFF. This sequence joins TRBV5-8 and TRBJ1-4; D gene uncertain. The CDR3 loop spans 16 amino acids. CDR1 is SGHTS, CDR2 YDEGEE, per germline. Trimming took off 4 bases at V and 0 bases at J, with 13 bases between the two ends.

This clone was observed a few times. The CDR3 nucleotides read TGTGCCAGCAGCGTAGGTGCCAGCTCCTACAATGAGCAGTTCTTC. Translation: CASSVGASSYNEQFF. The rearrangement joins TRBV9 to TRBJ2-1, with D unclear. The ends were cut back, 0 bases at V and 0 bases at J, with 7 bases in the middle. This CDR3 comprises 15 residues. Germline values: CDR1 SGDLS, CDR2 YYNGEE.

This clone was observed a single time. The V call is TRBV5-4, the J call TRBJ1-2, with 9 nucleotides matching TRBD1. This CDR3 region has 16 residues. Trimming took 3 bases from V and 8 from J; bases not matched to a gene: 14. Germline-derived CDR1 and CDR2 are SGHNT and YYREEE (reference sequence). This chain's CDR3 is CASSSENRDRASGYTF. The CDR3 region has the DNA TGTGCCAGCAGCTCTGAAAACCGGGACAGGGCCTCGGGCTACACCTTC.

The chain employs TRBV12-1 and TRBJ2-3; TRBD2 was called by the table and not checked on the DNA. TRBV12-1 is annotated as a pseudogene. This CDR3 contains 15 residues. The CDR3 spells CASSLGGETTDTQYF. The CDR3 DNA reads TGTGCCAGCAGCTTAGGGGGGGAGACCACAGATACGCAGTATTTT.